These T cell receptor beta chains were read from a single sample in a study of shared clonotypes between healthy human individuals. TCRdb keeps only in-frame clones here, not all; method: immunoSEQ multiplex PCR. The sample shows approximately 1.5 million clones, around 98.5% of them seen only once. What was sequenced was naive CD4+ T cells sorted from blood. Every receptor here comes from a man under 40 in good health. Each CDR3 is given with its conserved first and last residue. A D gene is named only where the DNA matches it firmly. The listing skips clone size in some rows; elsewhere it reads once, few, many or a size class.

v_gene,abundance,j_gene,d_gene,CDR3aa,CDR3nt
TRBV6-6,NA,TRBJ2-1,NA,CASSYAGTEYNEQFF,TGTGCCAGCAGTTACGCCGGGACCGAGTACAATGAGCAGTTCTTC
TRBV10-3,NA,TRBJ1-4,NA,CAISESDSSTNEKLFF,TGTGCCATCAGTGAGTCAGACAGTTCAACTAATGAAAAACTGTTTTTT
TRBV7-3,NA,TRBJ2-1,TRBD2,CASSQGTSDYNEQFF,TGTGCCAGCAGCCAGGGGACTAGCGACTACAATGAGCAGTTCTTC
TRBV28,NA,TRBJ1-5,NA,CASSGGGSQPQHF,TGTGCCAGCAGTGGGGGGGGGAGTCAGCCCCAGCATTTT
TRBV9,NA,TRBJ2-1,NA,CASSVAMTSYNEQFF,TGTGCCAGCAGCGTAGCCATGACCTCCTACAATGAGCAGTTCTTC
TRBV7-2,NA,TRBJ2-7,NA,CASSQRDIHF,TGTGCCAGCAGCCAAAGGGACATCCACTTC
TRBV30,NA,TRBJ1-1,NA,CAWGTGSTEAFF,TGTGCCTGGGGTACAGGGAGCACTGAAGCTTTCTTT
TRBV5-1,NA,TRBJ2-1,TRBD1,CASSFGDRGVYRQFF,TGCGCCAGCAGCTTCGGAGACAGGGGGGTATATCGGCAGTTCTTC
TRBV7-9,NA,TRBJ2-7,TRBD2,CASSERDFYEQYF,TGTGCCAGCAGCGAGCGGGATTTCTACGAGCAGTACTTC
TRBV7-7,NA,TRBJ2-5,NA,CASSPRGEGTQYF,TGTGCCAGCTCCCCCAGGGGCGAGGGAACCCAGTACTTC
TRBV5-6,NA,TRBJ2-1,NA,CASSLVGDSISYNEQFF,TGTGCCAGCAGCTTGGTAGGGGACTCGATATCCTACAATGAGCAGTTCTTC
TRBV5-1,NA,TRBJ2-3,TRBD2,CASNKLADTDTQYF,TGCGCCAGCAATAAACTAGCGGACACAGATACGCAGTATTTT
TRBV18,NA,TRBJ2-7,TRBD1,CASSQQGAIEQYF,TGTGCCAGCTCACAACAGGGGGCGATCGAGCAGTACTTC
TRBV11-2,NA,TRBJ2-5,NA,CASSSPLGETQYF,TGTGCCAGCAGCTCTCCCCTTGGGGAGACCCAGTACTTC
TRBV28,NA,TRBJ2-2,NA,CASRSLGTGELFF,TGTGCCAGCAGGAGTTTGGGCACCGGGGAGCTGTTTTTT
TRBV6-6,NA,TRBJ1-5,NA,CASNGGDQPQHF,TGTGCCAGCAATGGAGGGGATCAGCCCCAGCATTTT
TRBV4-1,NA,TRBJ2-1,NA,CASSQDPLAMQFF,TGCGCCAGCAGCCAAGACCCCCTAGCGATGCAGTTCTTC
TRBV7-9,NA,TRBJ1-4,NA,CASSLDVPEKLFF,TGTGCCAGCAGCTTAGACGTACCAGAAAAACTGTTTTTT
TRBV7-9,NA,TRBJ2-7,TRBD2,CASSFSTSGTKYEQYF,TGTGCCAGCAGCTTCTCGACTAGCGGGACTAAGTACGAGCAGTACTTC
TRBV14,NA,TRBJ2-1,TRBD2,CASSQGDGRVYNEQFF,TGTGCCAGCAGCCAAGGGGACGGGAGGGTGTACAATGAGCAGTTCTTC
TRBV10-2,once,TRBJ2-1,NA,CASTDPGPTAVNEQFF,TGCGCCAGCACCGACCCGGGGCCGACTGCCGTAAATGAGCAGTTCTTC
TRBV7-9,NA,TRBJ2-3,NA,CASSSLSGRAETDTQYF,TGTGCCAGCAGCAGTTTGTCGGGACGCGCAGAGACAGATACGCAGTATTTT
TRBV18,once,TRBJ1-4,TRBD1,CASSQPTGRRNEKLFF,TGTGCCAGCTCACAACCGACAGGGCGTCGGAATGAAAAACTGTTTTTT
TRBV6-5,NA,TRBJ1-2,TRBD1,CASSRGTAYGYTF,TGTGCCAGCAGTCGGGGGACAGCTTATGGCTACACCTTC
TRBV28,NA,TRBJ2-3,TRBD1,CASRNQGDHTQYF,TGTGCCAGCAGGAACCAGGGGGACCATACGCAGTATTTT
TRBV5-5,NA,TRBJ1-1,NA,CASSPGRGMMNTEAFF,TGTGCCAGCAGCCCAGGCCGTGGGATGATGAACACTGAAGCTTTCTTT
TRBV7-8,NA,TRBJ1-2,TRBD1,CASSLARARTGEGYTF,TGTGCCAGCAGCTTAGCTCGGGCTAGGACAGGGGAGGGCTACACCTTC
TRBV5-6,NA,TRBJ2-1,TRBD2,CASSPSGGSLNEQFF,TGTGCCAGCAGCCCCTCGGGAGGGAGCCTCAATGAGCAGTTCTTC
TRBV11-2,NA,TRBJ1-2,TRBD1,CASSAQGGYYGYTF,TGTGCCAGCAGCGCCCAGGGGGGCTACTATGGCTACACCTTC
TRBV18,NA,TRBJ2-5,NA,CASAQLETQYF,TGTGCCAGCGCCCAACTAGAGACCCAGTACTTC
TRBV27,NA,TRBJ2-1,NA,CASGLQRHNEQFF,TGTGCCAGCGGCCTTCAACGCCACAATGAGCAGTTCTTC
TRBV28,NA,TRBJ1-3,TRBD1,CASSNWDSYTIYF,TGTGCCAGCAGTAACTGGGACAGCTACACCATATATTTT
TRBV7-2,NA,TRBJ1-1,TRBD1,CASSLGPGGSGNTEAFF,TGTGCCAGCAGCTTAGGGCCAGGGGGCTCTGGCAACACTGAAGCTTTCTTT
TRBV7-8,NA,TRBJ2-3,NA,CASSLAHPTDTQYF,TGTGCCAGCAGCTTAGCCCATCCCACAGATACGCAGTATTTT
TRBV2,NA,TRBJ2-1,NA,CASRLQGGSYNEQFF,TGTGCCAGCAGGTTACAGGGAGGTTCCTACAATGAGCAGTTCTTC
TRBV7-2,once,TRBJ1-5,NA,CASGLGRDGQPQHF,TGTGCCAGCGGCTTAGGCAGGGACGGACAGCCCCAGCATTTT
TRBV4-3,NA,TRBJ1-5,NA,CASSQDSTEIQPQHF,TGCGCCAGCAGCCAAGATTCGACAGAAATTCAGCCCCAGCATTTT
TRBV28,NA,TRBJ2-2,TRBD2,CATIPRGGQNTGELFF,TGTGCCACCATCCCTCGGGGGGGCCAGAACACCGGGGAGCTGTTTTTT
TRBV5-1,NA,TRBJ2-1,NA,CASSPRTEYNEQFF,TGCGCCAGCAGCCCAAGGACAGAATACAATGAGCAGTTCTTC
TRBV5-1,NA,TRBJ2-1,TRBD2,CASSRGLVASGSGDEQFF,TGCGCCAGCAGCCGCGGACTTGTGGCTAGCGGGTCTGGGGATGAGCAGTTCTTC
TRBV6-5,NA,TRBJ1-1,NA,CASRQRGNTEAFF,TGTGCCAGTAGGCAGCGTGGGAACACTGAAGCTTTCTTT
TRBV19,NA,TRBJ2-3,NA,CASSHPDTQYF,TGTGCCAGCTCCCATCCAGATACGCAGTATTTT
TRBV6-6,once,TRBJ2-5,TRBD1,CASSHQTGKETQYF,TGTGCCAGCAGTCACCAGACAGGGAAAGAGACCCAGTACTTC
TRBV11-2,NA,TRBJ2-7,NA,CASSYDRPAYEQYF,TGTGCCAGCAGCTACGACAGGCCCGCCTACGAGCAGTACTTC
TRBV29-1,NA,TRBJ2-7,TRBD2,CSVGLAGYEQYF,TGCAGCGTTGGGCTAGCGGGGTACGAGCAGTACTTC